The 25 T cell receptor beta chains given below trace back to one sample, sequenced in a study of PD-1 blockade in mismatch repair-deficient tumors. The assay was immunoSEQ multiplex PCR, and TCRdb's table has in-frame clones only and misses some. Among 95,000 to 150,000 clones listed, 86% were seen once. The material sequenced was peripheral blood, taken 44 weeks after starting pembrolizumab. Receptors were obtained from an adult with mismatch repair-deficient cancer.

CDR3 amino acids: CASTPGVEETQYF. In nucleotides, the CDR3 is TGTGCCAGCACCCCGGGGGTCGAAGAGACCCAGTACTTC. V gene TRBV11-3 combines with J gene TRBJ2-5, with TRBD2 as a possible D gene (6 bases). The CDR3 is made up of 13 amino acids. Germline V lookup: CDR1 SGHNT, CDR2 YENEEA. V lost 7 bases to trimming and J lost 3 bases, with 12 bases between them.

The J gene is TRBJ2-7, the V gene TRBV18; 10 positions agree with TRBD1. The length of the CDR3 is 17 residues. Germline assignment: CDR1 KGHSH and CDR2 LQKENI. V lost 5 bases, J lost 4 bases, and 14 bases stayed unmatched. The CDR3 region has the DNA TGTGCCAGCTCATCCACTCCGCCGACAGGGGGCTCTTACGAGCAGTACTTC. Protein product: CASSSTPPTGGSYEQYF.

The gene calls are TRBV4-3 and TRBJ2-7; the match to TRBD2 covers 10 bases. After removal of 5 bases from V and 3 bases from J, the junction contained 19 bases not matched to a gene. This CDR3 has 19 amino acids. Germline V lookup: CDR1 LGHNA, CDR2 YSLEER. CDR3 bases: TGCGCCAGCAGCGAAAGAAGGCTAGCGGGAGTCAAAGCCCTCTACGAGCAGTACTTC. Encoded protein: CASSERRLAGVKALYEQYF.

The V and J genes are TRBV7-2 and TRBJ1-3; D possibly corresponds to TRBD1 (5 bases). The CDR3 is made up of 15 amino acids. CDR1 and CDR2 (germline): SGHTA, FQGNSA. V lost 3 bases, J lost 4 bases, and 13 bases lay in between. The CDR3 bases are TGTGCCAGCAGCTTTCGGGGAAGGGACGGAAACACCATATATTTT. Translation gives CASSFRGRDGNTIYF.

This chain joins TRBV27 and TRBJ2-1, with D perhaps TRBD2 (6 bases). Germline V gene lookup returns CDR1 MNHEY and CDR2 SMNVEV (reference sequence). V gave up 7 bases and J gave up 4 bases, with 14 bases separating them. This CDR3 is built from 14 residues. The CDR3, as DNA: TGTGCCAGCAACGGCGGGAACCCTTACAATGAGCAGTTCTTC. Translation: CASNGGNPYNEQFF.

The V call is TRBV11-3, the J call TRBJ2-5; no definite D call. This CDR3 has 12 residues. The germline CDR1 and CDR2 sequences are SGHNT and YENEEA. V lost 2 bases and J lost 2, with 3 bases in between. The CDR3 DNA sequence: TGTGCCAGCAGCTTAACACAAGAGACCCAGTACTTC. Amino acid sequence: CASSLTQETQYF.

This chain joins TRBV29-1 and TRBJ1-1, with TRBD1 identical over 10 bases. Germline CDR1 is SQVTM and CDR2 is ANQGSEA. This CDR3 region has 12 residues. Trimming cost V 7 bases and J 7 bases; bases outside gene matches: 6. The CDR3 region is CSGGTGESEAFF. The CDR3 nucleotides read TGCAGCGGCGGGACAGGGGAGAGTGAAGCTTTCTTT.

The rearrangement joins TRBV7-8 to TRBJ1-5; weak D call: TRBD1 (5 bases). The germline V gene encodes CDR1 SGHVS and CDR2 FQNEAQ. V shed 1 base and J shed 7 bases, with 14 bases lying between them. The CDR3 contains 15 residues. The CDR3 coding sequence is TGTGCCAGCAGCTTAGATCGTCAGGGAGTGCAGCCCCAGCATTTT. Protein: CASSLDRQGVQPQHF.

The CDR3 reads CASSIDRLGASGDEKLFF. CDR3 in DNA: TGTGCCAGTAGTATAGACCGGCTTGGCGCAAGTGGGGATGAAAAACTGTTTTTT. The V and J genes are TRBV19 and TRBJ1-4; D unclear. CDR3 size: 18 residues. Looked up from germline, CDR1 is LNHDA and CDR2 is SQIVND (reference sequence). The ends were cut back, 0 bases at V and 6 bases at J, with 20 bases in the middle.

This clone was recorded only once. Other DNA sequences in this specimen translate into the identical CDR3. The V call is TRBV18, the J call TRBJ2-7, with D hard to call. The length of the CDR3 is 14 residues. Trimming stripped 0 bases from V and 1 base from J, with 7 bases between. Germline V gene lookup returns CDR1 KGHSH and CDR2 LQKENI. The CDR3 is CASSPPAGSYEQYF. The CDR3 DNA follows: TGTGCCAGCTCACCACCCGCAGGTTCCTACGAGCAGTACTTC. The full variable domain, rest sourced from reference TRBV18 and TRBJ2-7, is NAGVMQNPRHLVRRRGQEARLRCSPMKGHSHVYWYRQLPEEGLKFMVYLQKENIIDESGMPKERFSAEFPKEGPSILRIQQVVRGDSAAYFCASSPPAGSYEQYFGPGTRLTVT.

The chain recombines TRBV29-1 with TRBJ2-1; unclear D gene. Germline CDR1 and CDR2: SQVTM and ANQGSEA. CDR3 length: 11 residues. V was clipped by 7 bases and J by 5 bases, with 9 bases between them. The CDR3 nucleotides are TGCAGCGCAACACCCGACAATGAGCAGTTCTTC. Translated: CSATPDNEQFF.

The chain uses TRBV5-4 and TRBJ2-7; 9 bases line up with TRBD2. The length of the CDR3 is 15 residues. The trim removed 1 base at V and 6 bases at J, leaving 8 bases unmatched. Germline CDR1 is SGHNT and CDR2 is YYREEE (reference sequence). The CDR3 sequence: CASSLRIAGVGEQYF. CDR3 coding DNA: TGTGCCAGCAGCTTGCGAATAGCGGGGGTAGGCGAGCAGTACTTC.

J is TRBJ2-7 and V is TRBV4-1; D might be TRBD1 (7 bases). The CDR3 has 13 residues. Germline CDR1 is MGHRA and CDR2 is YSYEKL. The V end was cut by 5 bases, the J end by 5 bases, with 13 bases between. The CDR3 sequence: CASSRGRGDEQYF. The CDR3 region has the DNA TGCGCCAGCAGCAGAGGCAGGGGGGACGAGCAGTACTTC.

V usage is TRBV5-6 and J usage is TRBJ2-5; tentatively, D is TRBD1 or TRBD2 (5 bases each). The CDR3 runs to 12 residues. CDR1 SGHDT and CDR2 YYEEEE come from the germline V gene. V was cut by 4 bases and J by 3 bases, with 7 bases left in between. CDR3 region: CASSGDEETQYF. The CDR3, as DNA: TGTGCCAGCAGCGGGGACGAAGAGACCCAGTACTTC. Supplemented by reference TRBV5-6 and TRBJ2-5, the full variable domain reads DAGVTQSPTHLIKTRGQQVTLRCSPKSGHDTVSWYQQALGQGPQFIFQYYEEEERQRGNFPDRFSGHQFPNYSSELNVNALLLGDSALYLCASSGDEETQYFGPGTRLLVL.

The chain uses TRBV7-6 and TRBJ1-1; 9 bases are a match to TRBD1. Germline loops: CDR1 SGHVS, CDR2 FNYEAQ. This CDR3 comprises 17 residues. V gave up 0 bases and J gave up 4 bases; unmatched junction bases: 9. The CDR3 DNA reads TGTGCCAGCAGCTTAGCGGGTGACAGGGGGAAGGGCACTGAAGCTTTCTTT. This sequence encodes CASSLAGDRGKGTEAFF.

The V call is TRBV5-1, the J call TRBJ2-7; a weak D match, TRBD2 (6 bases). Germline V gene sequence: CDR1 SGHRS, CDR2 YFSETQ. V was clipped by 0 bases and J by 6 bases, with 22 bases between them. The CDR3 is made up of 17 amino acids. The DNA of the CDR3 is TGCGCCAGCAGCTTGGCCGGGGGTGGGCAGCATCCCTTCGAGCAGTACTTC. Translated, it gives CASSLAGGGQHPFEQYF.

The chain uses TRBV13 and TRBJ1-2; TRBD1 aligns across 8 bases. Germline CDR1 is PRHDT and CDR2 is FYEKMQ (reference sequence). The CDR3 has 15 amino acids. V dropped 5 bases and J dropped 5; count of bases not matched to a gene: 10. CDR3 nucleotide sequence: TGTGCCAGCAGCGGACCCCGGACAGGGCATTATGGCTACACCTTC. Translation gives CASSGPRTGHYGYTF.

By share, this clone ranks as medium-sized (0.01 to 0.1%). The chain joins TRBV6-1 to TRBJ1-5; the D is unclear. Germline V lookup: CDR1 MNHNS, CDR2 SASEGT. Trimming took off 5 bases at V and 4 bases at J, with 15 bases between the two ends. The CDR3 contains 15 residues. The CDR3 DNA is TGTGCCAGCAGTACCCGAGGAGAGGGAAATCAGCCCCAGCATTTT. Translating it yields CASSTRGEGNQPQHF.

The CDR3 loop reads CASSQAGTSGTYEQYF. In DNA form, the CDR3 reads TGTGCCAGCAGCCAAGCCGGGACTAGCGGGACCTACGAGCAGTACTTC. V usage is TRBV4-2 and J usage is TRBJ2-7, with 13 bases aligning to TRBD2. Trimming cost V 1 base and J 2 bases; bases outside gene matches: 2. This CDR3 is 16 amino acids long. The germline V gene encodes CDR1 LGHNA and CDR2 YNFKEQ.

This sequence joins TRBV5-4 and TRBJ1-2, with D tentatively TRBD1 (6 bases). Trimming stripped 4 bases from V and 4 bases from J, with 17 bases between. This CDR3 has 15 residues. CDR1 SGHNT and CDR2 YYREEE come from the germline V gene (reference sequence). The CDR3 reads CASSPLSQGPYGYTF. CDR3 coding DNA: TGTGCCAGCAGCCCTCTCTCCCAGGGGCCCTATGGCTACACCTTC.

The chain uses TRBV4-3 and TRBJ2-3, with 8 bases lining up with TRBD1. The CDR3 runs 15 residues. V lost 0 bases to trimming and J lost 1 base; unmatched junction nucleotides: 0. Germline V gives CDR1 LGHNA, CDR2 YSLEER. In nucleotides, the CDR3 is TGCGCCAGCAGCCAAGAGGACAGGGGCACAGATACGCAGTATTTT. Amino acid sequence: CASSQEDRGTDTQYF.

The chain links TRBV13 to TRBJ2-7; D possibly corresponds to TRBD2 (6 bases). V was cut by 5 bases and J by 6 bases, with 11 bases left in between. The CDR3 runs to 12 residues. Germline loops: CDR1 PRHDT, CDR2 FYEKMQ (reference sequence). CDR3 protein: CASSRLAFEQYF. DNA of the CDR3: TGTGCCAGCAGCCGTCTAGCGTTCGAGCAGTACTTC.

V and J are TRBV12-5 and TRBJ2-5, with 7 bases matching TRBD2. Germline V gives CDR1 LGHNT, CDR2 FRNRAP. CDR3 length: 16 residues. Trimming removed 9 bases from V and 3 bases from J; junction bases left unmatched: 16. In nucleotides, the CDR3 is TGTGCTAGCAATTCCGACGGACTAGTGGGGGAAGAGACCCAGTACTTC. Protein sequence: CASNSDGLVGEETQYF.

This chain uses TRBV29-1 with TRBJ1-2, with 9 bases matching TRBD1. This CDR3 region has 12 residues. Germline V gene data show CDR1 as SQVTM and CDR2 as ANQGSEA. J was trimmed by 7 bases and V by 7 bases; bases with no gene match: 7. The CDR3 DNA is TGCAGCGCGTTAACAGGGGGCGGTGGCTACACCTTC. This sequence encodes CSALTGGGGYTF.

Here the CDR3 reads CASSAPSGRAWEETQYF. The CDR3 DNA sequence: TGTGCCAGCAGCGCCCCTAGCGGGAGGGCTTGGGAAGAGACCCAGTACTTC. The V call is TRBV9, the J call TRBJ2-5; 12 bases agree with TRBD2. The CDR3 runs 17 residues. Germline assignment: CDR1 SGDLS and CDR2 YYNGEE. J gave up 3 bases and V 3 bases, and 9 bases lay outside the gene matches.